This is a list of T cell receptor beta chains from one sample in a study of blood T cell repertoires in COVID-19. Sequenced by immunoSEQ multiplex PCR; TCRdb stores in-frame clones only, minus some. In the table there are around 300,000 clones, around four fifths of which are singletons. The sample was peripheral blood. The receptor set was obtained from a woman aged 45 to 65 who had recovered from COVID-19. Each CDR3 is given with its conserved first and last residue. D genes are given only for firm matches. Some rows mark clone size as missing; the rest say once, few, many or name a class of expanded clone.

clone_size: .
j_call: TRBJ1-1
v_call: TRBV18
d_call: .
cdr3_length: 16
cdr3_nt: TGTGCCAGCTCACCACCGAATGGACAAGGGAACACTGAAGCTTTCTTT
cdr3_aa: CASSPPNGQGNTEAFF

clone_size: .
j_call: TRBJ1-2
v_call: TRBV5-1
d_call: TRBD1
cdr3_length: 15
cdr3_nt: TGCGCCAGCAGCTTGGACGGGACAGGGGGCAAAGGCTACACCTTC
cdr3_aa: CASSLDGTGGKGYTF

clone_size: .
j_call: TRBJ1-1
v_call: TRBV28
d_call: TRBD1
cdr3_length: 14
cdr3_nt: TGTGCCAGCAGTTTCGCCCACAGGGGGCCAAAAGCTTTCTTT
cdr3_aa: CASSFAHRGPKAFF

clone_size: .
j_call: TRBJ2-7
v_call: TRBV4-1
d_call: TRBD1
cdr3_length: 15
cdr3_nt: TGCGCCAGCAGCTTAGGACTGGGACAGCCCTACGAGCAGTACTTC
cdr3_aa: CASSLGLGQPYEQYF

clone_size: .
j_call: TRBJ2-2
v_call: TRBV5-1
d_call: TRBD2
cdr3_length: 17
cdr3_nt: TGCGCCAGCAGCTTGTCCCCCGGGACTAGCAACACCGGGGAGCTGTTTTTT
cdr3_aa: CASSLSPGTSNTGELFF

clone_size: .
j_call: TRBJ2-7
v_call: TRBV3-1/TRBV3-2
d_call: .
cdr3_length: 13
cdr3_nt: TGTGCCAGCAGCCAAGATGAGCGCTACGAGCAGTACTTC
cdr3_aa: CASSQDERYEQYF

clone_size: .
j_call: TRBJ2-3
v_call: TRBV28
d_call: TRBD2
cdr3_length: 15
cdr3_nt: TGTGCCAGCAGTATCCGGCTAGCGGGAACAGATACGCAGTATTTT
cdr3_aa: CASSIRLAGTDTQYF

clone_size: .
j_call: TRBJ2-7
v_call: TRBV19
d_call: .
cdr3_length: 13
cdr3_nt: TGTGCCAGTAGTATTGGGGGCACCTACGAGCAGTACTTC
cdr3_aa: CASSIGGTYEQYF

clone_size: .
j_call: TRBJ2-7
v_call: TRBV6-5
d_call: .
cdr3_length: 14
cdr3_nt: TGTGCCAGCAGGGTTTACAGGGACTCCTACGAGCAGTACTTC
cdr3_aa: CASRVYRDSYEQYF

clone_size: once
j_call: TRBJ2-6
v_call: TRBV5-1
d_call: TRBD2
cdr3_length: 19
cdr3_nt: TGCGCCAGCAGCTTGGGACTAGCAGGAACCCTCTCTGGGGCCAACGTCCTGACTTTC
cdr3_aa: CASSLGLAGTLSGANVLTF

clone_size: .
j_call: TRBJ2-2
v_call: TRBV7-8
d_call: TRBD1
cdr3_length: 15
cdr3_nt: TGTGCCACCCGATCCGGGCAGGGGGCCTCCGGGGAGCTGTTTTTT
cdr3_aa: CATRSGQGASGELFF

clone_size: .
j_call: TRBJ1-2
v_call: TRBV29-1
d_call: .
cdr3_length: 14
cdr3_nt: TGCAGCGTTGATCTACAGGGTTCGCCATATGGCTACACCTTC
cdr3_aa: CSVDLQGSPYGYTF

clone_size: .
j_call: TRBJ2-3
v_call: TRBV9
d_call: TRBD1
cdr3_length: 16
cdr3_nt: TGTGCCAGCAGCGTAAAGACAGGGTATAGCGCCGATACGCAGTATTTT
cdr3_aa: CASSVKTGYSADTQYF

clone_size: .
j_call: TRBJ2-1
v_call: TRBV27
d_call: TRBD1
cdr3_length: 15
cdr3_nt: TGTGCCAGCAGGCGGACAGGGTCCTCCTACAATGAGCAGTTCTTC
cdr3_aa: CASRRTGSSYNEQFF

clone_size: once
j_call: TRBJ2-7
v_call: TRBV27
d_call: TRBD2
cdr3_length: 15
cdr3_nt: TGTGCCAGCAGTTCGGGACTAGCGGTTAGCTACGAGCAGTACTTC
cdr3_aa: CASSSGLAVSYEQYF

clone_size: .
j_call: TRBJ2-7
v_call: TRBV5-1
d_call: .
cdr3_length: 14
cdr3_nt: TGCGCCAGCAGCTTGGGTGTATACACCTACGAGCAGTACTTC
cdr3_aa: CASSLGVYTYEQYF

clone_size: .
j_call: TRBJ2-1
v_call: TRBV7-9
d_call: .
cdr3_length: 16
cdr3_nt: TGTGCCAGCAGCCTCTCGGGAGGGGGCACGGGCAATGAGCAGTTCTTC
cdr3_aa: CASSLSGGGTGNEQFF

clone_size: few
j_call: TRBJ1-1
v_call: TRBV6-6
d_call: .
cdr3_length: 14
cdr3_nt: TGTGCCAGCAGTTACGCCGAGGTTGGCACTGAAGCTTTCTTT
cdr3_aa: CASSYAEVGTEAFF

clone_size: .
j_call: TRBJ1-1
v_call: TRBV28
d_call: TRBD1
cdr3_length: 16
cdr3_nt: TGTGCCAGCAAGACAGGGGCGGTTTCCATGAACACTGAAGCTTTCTTT
cdr3_aa: CASKTGAVSMNTEAFF

clone_size: .
j_call: TRBJ2-5
v_call: TRBV13
d_call: TRBD2
cdr3_length: 17
cdr3_nt: TGTGCCAGCAGCTCGGCCTCTGGACTAGCGGGCCAGTGGACCCAGTACTTC
cdr3_aa: CASSSASGLAGQWTQYF

clone_size: .
j_call: TRBJ2-7
v_call: TRBV19
d_call: TRBD1
cdr3_length: 15
cdr3_nt: TGTGCCAGTAGTATCCCGGGACAGGGTCCGTACGAGCAGTACTTC
cdr3_aa: CASSIPGQGPYEQYF

clone_size: .
j_call: TRBJ2-3
v_call: TRBV2
d_call: TRBD2
cdr3_length: 16
cdr3_nt: TGTGCCAGCAGTGGGCACGGGACTAGCGGCACAGATACGCAGTATTTT
cdr3_aa: CASSGHGTSGTDTQYF

clone_size: once
j_call: TRBJ2-3
v_call: TRBV20-1
d_call: .
cdr3_length: 16
cdr3_nt: TGCAGTGCTAGTCCTGGGTTGGCTAGAGGGTCAGATACGCAGTATTTT
cdr3_aa: CSASPGLARGSDTQYF

clone_size: few
j_call: TRBJ1-1
v_call: TRBV5-1
d_call: .
cdr3_length: 13
cdr3_nt: TGCGCCAGCCGTACGATGGGCGGGGCCGAAGCTTTCTTT
cdr3_aa: CASRTMGGAEAFF

clone_size: .
j_call: TRBJ1-3
v_call: TRBV5-1
d_call: .
cdr3_length: 16
cdr3_nt: TGCGCCAGCAGCCCTACAGCGGGAAGCTCTGGAAACACCATATATTTT
cdr3_aa: CASSPTAGSSGNTIYF

clone_size: .
j_call: TRBJ2-1
v_call: TRBV7-2
d_call: .
cdr3_length: 15
cdr3_nt: TGTGCCAGCAGCTTAGCCACCAGCGACTTCAATGAGCAGTTCTTC
cdr3_aa: CASSLATSDFNEQFF

clone_size: .
j_call: TRBJ2-7
v_call: TRBV5-6
d_call: TRBD2
cdr3_length: 15
cdr3_nt: TGTGCCAGCAGCTTGAACGGACTAGCGGCCTACGAGCAGTACTTC
cdr3_aa: CASSLNGLAAYEQYF

clone_size: .
j_call: TRBJ1-1
v_call: TRBV28
d_call: .
cdr3_length: 15
cdr3_nt: TGTGCCAGCAGTTTATCCGGGACAATGAACACTGAAGCTTTCTTT
cdr3_aa: CASSLSGTMNTEAFF

clone_size: .
j_call: TRBJ1-1
v_call: TRBV18
d_call: TRBD1
cdr3_length: 16
cdr3_nt: TGTGCCAGCTCACCTAATCAGGGGGGAGTGGGCACTGAAGCTTTCTTT
cdr3_aa: CASSPNQGGVGTEAFF

clone_size: .
j_call: TRBJ2-7
v_call: TRBV3-1/TRBV3-2
d_call: .
cdr3_length: 15
cdr3_nt: TGTGCCAGCAGCCAAGATCGCCCGAGCTCCTACGAGCAGTACTTC
cdr3_aa: CASSQDRPSSYEQYF

clone_size: .
j_call: TRBJ2-7
v_call: TRBV27
d_call: TRBD1
cdr3_length: 14
cdr3_nt: TGTGCCAGCAGATGGACAGGGGGCCCCTACGAGCAGTACTTC
cdr3_aa: CASRWTGGPYEQYF

clone_size: .
j_call: TRBJ1-2
v_call: TRBV6-5
d_call: TRBD1
cdr3_length: 13
cdr3_nt: TGTGCCTCAACGCGGGACAGCCTCTATGGCTACACCTTC
cdr3_aa: CASTRDSLYGYTF

clone_size: .
j_call: TRBJ1-2
v_call: TRBV7-2
d_call: .
cdr3_length: 14
cdr3_nt: TGTGCCAGCAGCTTCCCCGGGACACCCAATGGCTACACCTTC
cdr3_aa: CASSFPGTPNGYTF